These T cell receptor beta chains were read from a single sample in a study of blood T cell repertoires in COVID-19. Libraries were prepared by immunoSEQ multiplex PCR; TCRdb keeps only in-frame clonotypes and omits some of them. The table includes over 250,000 clones, 85% detected once. Input material: peripheral blood. The receptor set was obtained from a human donor in a cohort sampled during active COVID-19. Each CDR3 is given with its conserved first and last residue.

V	J	length	CDR3
TRBV3-1/TRBV3-2	TRBJ2-3	14	CASSQDIGTDTQYF
TRBV3-1/TRBV3-2	TRBJ1-3	12	CASSQVRNTIYF
TRBV5-8	TRBJ2-6	15	CASSMGSSGANVLTF
TRBV18	TRBJ2-1	17	CASSPPVLVVSLTEQFF
TRBV20-1	TRBJ2-1	14	CSASPSANYNEQFF
TRBV15	TRBJ2-2	13	CATSRDLSGELFF
TRBV19	TRBJ1-4	14	CASSMPRGDEKLFF
TRBV10-3	TRBJ2-5	16	CAISESGLAGRETQYF
TRBV19	TRBJ1-3	16	CASSISPGGSGNTIYF
TRBV5-4	TRBJ1-1	13	CASTPRGNTEAFF
TRBV5-4	TRBJ2-7	13	CASSPPGSYEQYF